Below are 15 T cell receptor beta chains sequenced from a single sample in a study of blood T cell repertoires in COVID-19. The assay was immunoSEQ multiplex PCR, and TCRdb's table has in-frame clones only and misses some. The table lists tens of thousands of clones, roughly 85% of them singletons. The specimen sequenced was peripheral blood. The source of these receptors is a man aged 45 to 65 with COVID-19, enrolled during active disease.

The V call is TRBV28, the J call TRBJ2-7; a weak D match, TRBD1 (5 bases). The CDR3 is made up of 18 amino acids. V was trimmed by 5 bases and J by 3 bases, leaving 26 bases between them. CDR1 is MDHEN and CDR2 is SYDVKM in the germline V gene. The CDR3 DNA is TGTGCCAGCAGTGGGGCGAAGACAGCCATTATCTCTATCTACGAGCAGTACTTC. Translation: CASSGAKTAIISIYEQYF.

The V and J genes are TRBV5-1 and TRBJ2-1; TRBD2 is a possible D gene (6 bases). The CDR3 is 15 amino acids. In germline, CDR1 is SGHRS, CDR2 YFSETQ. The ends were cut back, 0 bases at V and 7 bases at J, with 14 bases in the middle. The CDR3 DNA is TGCGCCAGCAGCTTGGTACTAGCTTGGGGGAATGAGCAGTTCTTC. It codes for CASSLVLAWGNEQFF.

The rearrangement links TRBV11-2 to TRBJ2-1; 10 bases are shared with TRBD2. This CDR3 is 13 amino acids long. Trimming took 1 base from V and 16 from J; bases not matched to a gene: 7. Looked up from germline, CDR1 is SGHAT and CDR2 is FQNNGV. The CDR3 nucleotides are TGTGCCAGCAGCTTAGTTTTTCTAGCGGGAGTCTTCTTC. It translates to CASSLVFLAGVFF.

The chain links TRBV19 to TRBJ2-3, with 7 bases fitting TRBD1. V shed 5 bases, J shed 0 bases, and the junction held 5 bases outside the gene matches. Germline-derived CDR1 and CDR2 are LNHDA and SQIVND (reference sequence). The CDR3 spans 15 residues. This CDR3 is CASSVGQVSTDTQYF. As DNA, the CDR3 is TGTGCCAGTAGTGTCGGACAGGTTAGCACAGATACGCAGTATTTT.

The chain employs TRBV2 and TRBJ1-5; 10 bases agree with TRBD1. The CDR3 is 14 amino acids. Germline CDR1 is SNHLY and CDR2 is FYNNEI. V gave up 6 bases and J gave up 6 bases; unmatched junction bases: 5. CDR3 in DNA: TGTGCCAGCAGCTTGACAGGGGGCCTTCAGCCCCAGCATTTT. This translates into CASSLTGGLQPQHF. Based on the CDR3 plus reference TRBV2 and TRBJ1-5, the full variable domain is EPEVTQTPSHQVTQMGQEVILRCVPISNHLYFYWYRQILGQKVEFLVSFYNNEISEKSEIFDDQFSVERPDGSNFTLKIRSTKLEDSAMYFCASSLTGGLQPQHFGDGTRLSIL.

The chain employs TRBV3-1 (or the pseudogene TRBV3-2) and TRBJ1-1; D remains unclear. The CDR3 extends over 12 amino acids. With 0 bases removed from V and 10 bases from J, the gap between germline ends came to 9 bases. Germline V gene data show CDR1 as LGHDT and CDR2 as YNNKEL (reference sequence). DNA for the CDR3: TGTGCCAGCAGCCAAGAGAGGTTTGGAGCTTTCTTT. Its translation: CASSQERFGAFF.

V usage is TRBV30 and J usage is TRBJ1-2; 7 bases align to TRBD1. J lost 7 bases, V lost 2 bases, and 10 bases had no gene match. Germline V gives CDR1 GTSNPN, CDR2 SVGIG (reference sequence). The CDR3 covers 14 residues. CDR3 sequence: CAWSPFRDSGGYTF. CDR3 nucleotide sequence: TGTGCCTGGAGTCCCTTCCGGGACAGTGGTGGCTACACCTTC.

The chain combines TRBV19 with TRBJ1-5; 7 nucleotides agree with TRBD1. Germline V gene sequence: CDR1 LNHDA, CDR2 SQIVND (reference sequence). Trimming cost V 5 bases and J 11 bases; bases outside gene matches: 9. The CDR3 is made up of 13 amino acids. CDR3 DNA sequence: TGTGCCAGTAGTGAGACAGGGCCGAGGTCCCAGCATTTT. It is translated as CASSETGPRSQHF.

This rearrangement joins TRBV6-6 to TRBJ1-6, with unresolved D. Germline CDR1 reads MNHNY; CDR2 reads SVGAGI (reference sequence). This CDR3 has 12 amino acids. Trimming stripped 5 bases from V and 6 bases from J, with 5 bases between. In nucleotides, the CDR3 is TGTGCCAGCAGTCCCTCTAATTCACCCCTCCACTTT. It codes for CASSPSNSPLHF.

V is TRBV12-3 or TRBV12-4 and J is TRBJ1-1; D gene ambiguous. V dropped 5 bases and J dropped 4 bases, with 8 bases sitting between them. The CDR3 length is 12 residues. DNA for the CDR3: TGTGCCAGCAGTCCGAGTTCCACTGAAGCTTTCTTT. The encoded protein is CASSPSSTEAFF.

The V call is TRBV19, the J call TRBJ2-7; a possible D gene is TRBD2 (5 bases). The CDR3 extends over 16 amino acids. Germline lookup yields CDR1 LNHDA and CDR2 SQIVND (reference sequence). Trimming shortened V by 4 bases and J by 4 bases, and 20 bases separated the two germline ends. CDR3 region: CASSTPRTRTPYEQYF. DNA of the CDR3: TGTGCCAGTAGTACCCCTCGGACTCGAACCCCGTACGAGCAGTACTTC.

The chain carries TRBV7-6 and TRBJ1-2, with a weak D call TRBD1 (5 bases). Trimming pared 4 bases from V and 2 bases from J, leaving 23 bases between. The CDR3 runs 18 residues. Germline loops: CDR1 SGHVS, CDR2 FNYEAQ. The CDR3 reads CASSSLPVPGGVNYGYTF. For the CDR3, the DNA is TGTGCCAGCAGCTCCCTCCCCGTGCCCGGGGGTGTGAACTATGGCTACACCTTC.

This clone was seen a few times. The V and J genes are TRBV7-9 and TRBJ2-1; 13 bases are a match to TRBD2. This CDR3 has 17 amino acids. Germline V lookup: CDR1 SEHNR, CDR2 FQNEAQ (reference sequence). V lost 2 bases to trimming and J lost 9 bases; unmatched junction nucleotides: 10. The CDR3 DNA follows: TGTGCCAGCAGCTTACCCGGGACTAGCGGGGCGAGGGGTGAGCAGTTCTTC. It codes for CASSLPGTSGARGEQFF.

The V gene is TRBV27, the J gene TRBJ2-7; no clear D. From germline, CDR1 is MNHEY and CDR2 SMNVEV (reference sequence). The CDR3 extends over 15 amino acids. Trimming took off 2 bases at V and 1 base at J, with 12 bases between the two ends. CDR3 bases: TGTGCCAGCAGTTTACAGGCTCGTTTTTCCTACGAGCAGTACTTC. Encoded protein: CASSLQARFSYEQYF.

The CDR3 region is CASSSAGRTDTQYF. CDR3 nucleotide sequence: TGTGCCAGCAGCTCGGCTGGGCGCACAGATACGCAGTATTTT. V gene TRBV5-4 combines with J gene TRBJ2-3; D remains ambiguous. Germline V gene data show CDR1 as SGHNT and CDR2 as YYREEE (reference sequence). The CDR3 covers 14 residues. V shed 3 bases and J shed 1 base, with 9 bases lying between them.